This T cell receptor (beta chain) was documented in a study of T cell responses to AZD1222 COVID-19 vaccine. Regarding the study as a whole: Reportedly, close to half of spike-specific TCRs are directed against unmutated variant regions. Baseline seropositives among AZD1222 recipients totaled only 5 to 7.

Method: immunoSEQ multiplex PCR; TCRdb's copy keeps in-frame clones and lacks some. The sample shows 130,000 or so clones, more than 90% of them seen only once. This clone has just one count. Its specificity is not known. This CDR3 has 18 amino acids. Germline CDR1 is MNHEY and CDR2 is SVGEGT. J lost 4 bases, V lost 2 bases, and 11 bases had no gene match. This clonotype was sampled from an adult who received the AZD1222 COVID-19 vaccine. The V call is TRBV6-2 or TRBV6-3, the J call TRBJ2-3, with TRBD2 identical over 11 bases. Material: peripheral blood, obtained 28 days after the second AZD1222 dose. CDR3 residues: CASSYPRGSGRVPDTQYF. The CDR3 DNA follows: TGTGCCAGCAGTTACCCCCGAGGTAGCGGGAGGGTACCAGATACGCAGTATTTT.